The next 6 T cell receptor beta chains were all read from a single sample in a study of blood T cells in healthy people across ages. A sample-barcoded 5' primer and a J-beta primer mix were used in a second PCR of about 7 to 12 cycles. TCRdb re-derived calls from the 5' RACE reads in MiXCR, one entry per CDR3 protein. This table holds 1.4 million or so distinct CDR3 sequences, about 42% found once. The sample consisted of blood. These TCRs come from a young woman in good health.

The chain uses TRBV6-2 or TRBV6-3 and TRBJ1-5; D perhaps matches TRBD1 (6 bases). Germline values: CDR1 MNHEY, CDR2 SVGEGT. The CDR3 length is 13 residues. V was shortened by 1 base and J by 7 bases, with 8 bases between the two germline ends. This CDR3 reads CASSYLQGQPQHF. CDR3 nucleotides: TGTGCCAGCAGTTACTTACAGGGACAGCCCCAGCATTTT.

The J gene is TRBJ2-1, the V gene TRBV5-1; 12 positions match TRBD1. V lost 4 bases, J lost 4 bases, and 6 bases stayed unmatched. This CDR3 has 16 residues. CDR1 SGHRS and CDR2 YFSETQ come from the germline V gene. The DNA for the CDR3 is TGCGCCAGCAGCGAGCAGGGACAGGGGGCATACAATGAGCAGTTCTTC. This translates into CASSEQGQGAYNEQFF.

The rearrangement links TRBV25-1 to TRBJ1-1; D is unresolved. Trimming took off 6 bases at V and 11 bases at J, with 7 bases between the two ends. CDR3 length: 9 residues. Germline CDR1 is MGHDK and CDR2 is SYGVNS. CDR3 coding DNA: TGTGCCAGCAGCCCCTGGGCTTTCTTT. It is translated as CASSPWAFF.

This clonotype was detected only a few times. Possible read error: a much larger clone is one base away. The chain is built from TRBV3-1 and TRBJ2-1; D remains unclear. The CDR3 length is 13 residues. Germline V gene sequence: CDR1 LGHDT, CDR2 YNNKEL (reference sequence). CDR3 in DNA: TGTGCCAGCGGCCAAGCCCCCCTCAATGAGCAGTTCTTC. Translated, it gives CASGQAPLNEQFF.

This sequence joins TRBV6-5 and TRBJ2-1; 8 bases line up with TRBD2. The CDR3 runs 16 residues. V shed 11 bases, J shed 12 bases, and the junction held 24 bases outside the gene matches. The V gene's germline CDR1 is MNHEY and CDR2 SVGAGI. The CDR3 coding sequence is TGTGCCGGCTCACCTCCCCCGGGACTAGGCGGGGGAGGGCAGTTCTTC. This codes for CAGSPPPGLGGGGQFF.

This clonotype has more than one count but fewer than ten. The chain links TRBV7-2 to TRBJ1-5, with TRBD1 as a possible D gene (5 bases). The CDR3 runs 12 residues. Trimming took off 8 bases at V and 6 bases at J, with 11 bases between the two ends. CDR1 SGHTA and CDR2 FQGNSA come from the germline V gene. CDR3 in amino acids: CASGTVGQPQHF. CDR3 nucleotide sequence: TGTGCCAGCGGGACGGTTGGTCAGCCCCAGCATTTT.